The clone carrying this T cell receptor beta chain was detected only a few times. This CDR3 region has 13 residues. CDR1 is DFQATT and CDR2 is SNEGSKA in the germline V gene (reference sequence). The V segment lost 8 bases and the J segment 3 bases; nucleotides outside the gene matches: 6. The data were obtained in a study of T-cell reconstitution after alpha-beta-depleted transplantation in children. The authors prepared the TCRbeta library with unique molecular identifiers. Each CDR3 protein is one row after TCRdb ran MiXCR on the PCR reads. The sample consists of approximately 350,000 distinct CDR3 sequences, about a tenth of them appearing once.

This rearrangement joins TRBV20-1 to TRBJ2-7; TRBD1 matches 11 bases. Specimen: PBMCs from the stem cell graft donor, collected from the stem cell graft. The sequence was collected from a human donor who donated a stem cell graft to a child with acute lymphoblastic leukemia. CDR3 DNA: TGCAGTCTAAGGGGACAGGGGGGCTACGAGCAGTACTTC. It translates to CSLRGQGGYEQYF.